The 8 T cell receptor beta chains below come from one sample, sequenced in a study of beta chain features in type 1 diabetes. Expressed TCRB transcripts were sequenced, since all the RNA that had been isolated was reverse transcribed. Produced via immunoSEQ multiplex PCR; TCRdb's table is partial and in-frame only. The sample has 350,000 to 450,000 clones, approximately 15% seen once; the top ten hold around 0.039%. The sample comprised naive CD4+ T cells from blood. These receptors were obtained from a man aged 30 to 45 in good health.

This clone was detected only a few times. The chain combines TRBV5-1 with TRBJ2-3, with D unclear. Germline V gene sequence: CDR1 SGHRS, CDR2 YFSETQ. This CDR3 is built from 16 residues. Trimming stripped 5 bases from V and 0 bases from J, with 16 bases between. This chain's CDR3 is CASSDPQQGSTDTQYF. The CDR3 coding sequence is TGCGCCAGCAGTGATCCTCAACAAGGGAGCACAGATACGCAGTATTTT.

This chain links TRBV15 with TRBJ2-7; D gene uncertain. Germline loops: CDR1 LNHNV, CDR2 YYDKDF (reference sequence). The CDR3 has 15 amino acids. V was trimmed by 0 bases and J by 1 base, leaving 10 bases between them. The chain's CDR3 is CATSREILGSYEQYF. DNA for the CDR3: TGTGCCACCAGCAGAGAAATCTTGGGTTCCTACGAGCAGTACTTC.

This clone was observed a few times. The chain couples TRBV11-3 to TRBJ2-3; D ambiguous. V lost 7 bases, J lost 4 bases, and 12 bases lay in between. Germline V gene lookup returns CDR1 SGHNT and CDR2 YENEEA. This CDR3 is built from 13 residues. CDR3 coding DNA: TGTGCCAGCAAAAGCAGCGAGTCAGATACGCAGTATTTT. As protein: CASKSSESDTQYF.

The CDR3 nucleotides are TGTGCCAGCAGCCTCGGGGGACAGGACCAGTTCTTC. Amino acids: CASSLGGQDQFF. This sequence joins TRBV7-9 and TRBJ2-1; 8 bases agree with TRBD1. The CDR3 runs 12 residues. Per the germline V gene, CDR1 is SEHNR and CDR2 is FQNEAQ (reference sequence). J gave up 13 bases and V 5 bases, and 7 bases lay outside the gene matches. The full variable domain, with the rest looked up from reference TRBV7-9 and TRBJ2-1, is DTGVSQNPRHKITKRGQNVTFRCDPISEHNRLYWYRQTLGQGPEFLTYFQNEAQLEKSRLLSDRFSAERPKGSFSTLEIQRTEQGDSAMYLCASSLGGQDQFFGPGTRLTVL.

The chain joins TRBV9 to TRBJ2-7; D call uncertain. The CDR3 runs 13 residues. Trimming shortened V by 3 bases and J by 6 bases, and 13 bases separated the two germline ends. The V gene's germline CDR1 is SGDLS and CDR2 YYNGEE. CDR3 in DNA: TGTGCCAGCAGCGCCGCCACTACGCCCGAGCAGTACTTC. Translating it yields CASSAATTPEQYF.

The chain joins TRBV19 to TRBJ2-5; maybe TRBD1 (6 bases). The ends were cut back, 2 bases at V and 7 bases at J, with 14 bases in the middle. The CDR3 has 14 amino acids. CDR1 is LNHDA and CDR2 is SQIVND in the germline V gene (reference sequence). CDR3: CASSIKRGIGTQYF. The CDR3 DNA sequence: TGTGCCAGTAGTATAAAAAGGGGGATCGGGACCCAGTACTTC.

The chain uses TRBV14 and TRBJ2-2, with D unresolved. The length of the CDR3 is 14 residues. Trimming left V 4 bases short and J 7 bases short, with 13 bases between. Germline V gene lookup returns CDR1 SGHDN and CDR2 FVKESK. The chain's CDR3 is CASSPLGMIGELFF. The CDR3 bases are TGTGCCAGCAGCCCACTTGGGATGATCGGGGAGCTGTTTTTT. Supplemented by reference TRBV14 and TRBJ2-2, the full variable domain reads EAGVTQFPSHSVIEKGQTVTLRCDPISGHDNLYWYRRVMGKEIKFLLHFVKESKQDESGMPNNRFLAERTGGTYSTLKVQPAELEDSGVYFCASSPLGMIGELFFGEGSRLTVL.

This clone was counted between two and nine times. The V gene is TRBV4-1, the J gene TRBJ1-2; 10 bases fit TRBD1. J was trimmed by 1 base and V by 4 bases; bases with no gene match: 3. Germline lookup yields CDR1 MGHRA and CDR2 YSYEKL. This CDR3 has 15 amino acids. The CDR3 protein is CASSPGQGVNYGYTF. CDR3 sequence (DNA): TGCGCCAGCAGCCCCGGACAGGGGGTTAACTATGGCTACACCTTC.